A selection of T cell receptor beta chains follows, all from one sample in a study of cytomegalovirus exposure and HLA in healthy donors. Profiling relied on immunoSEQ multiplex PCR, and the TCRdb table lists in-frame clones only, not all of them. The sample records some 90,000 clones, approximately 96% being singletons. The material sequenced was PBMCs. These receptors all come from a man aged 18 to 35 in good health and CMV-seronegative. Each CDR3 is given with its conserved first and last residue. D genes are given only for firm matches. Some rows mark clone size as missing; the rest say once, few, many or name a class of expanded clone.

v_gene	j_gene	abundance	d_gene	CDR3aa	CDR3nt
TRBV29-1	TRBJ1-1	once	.	CSVEDLRLQGPLRTEAFF	TGCAGCGTTGAAGATTTACGGCTCCAGGGGCCCCTACGGACTGAAGCTTTCTTT
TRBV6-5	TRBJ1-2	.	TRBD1	CASSRDRDSWGYTF	TGTGCCAGCAGTAGGGACCGGGACAGTTGGGGCTACACCTTC
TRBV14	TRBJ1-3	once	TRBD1	CASSKDRVGGNTIYF	TGTGCCAGCAGCAAAGACAGGGTTGGCGGAAACACCATATATTTT
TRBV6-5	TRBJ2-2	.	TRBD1	CASSPTGGNTGELFF	TGTGCCAGCAGTCCGACAGGGGGCAACACCGGGGAGCTGTTTTTT
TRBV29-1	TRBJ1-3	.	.	CSVLSSGNTIYF	TGCAGCGTACTAAGCTCTGGAAACACCATATATTTT
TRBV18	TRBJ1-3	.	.	CASSPLQGDSGNTIYF	TGTGCCAGCTCACCACTCCAGGGCGACTCTGGAAACACCATATATTTT
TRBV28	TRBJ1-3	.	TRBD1	CASSPPQTGANRNTIYF	TGTGCCAGCAGTCCTCCTCAGACAGGGGCTAATCGAAACACCATATATTTT
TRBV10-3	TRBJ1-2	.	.	CAISEWVEVDYGYTF	TGTGCCATCAGTGAGTGGGTGGAGGTCGACTATGGCTACACCTTC
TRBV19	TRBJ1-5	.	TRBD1	CASSITGQVGYSNQPQHF	TGTGCCAGTAGTATCACAGGACAGGTTGGATATAGCAATCAGCCCCAGCATTTT
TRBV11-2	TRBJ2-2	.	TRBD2	CASSFWGSGRETGELFF	TGTGCCAGCAGCTTTTGGGGTAGCGGGAGAGAAACCGGGGAGCTGTTTTTT
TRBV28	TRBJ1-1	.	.	CASSFQGNTEAFF	TGTGCCAGCAGTTTTCAGGGGAACACTGAAGCTTTCTTT
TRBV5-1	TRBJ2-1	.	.	CASSFATGNEQFF	TGCGCCAGCAGCTTCGCAACCGGTAATGAGCAGTTCTTC
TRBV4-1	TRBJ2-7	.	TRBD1	CASSQDQVQGPASYEQYF	TGCGCCAGCAGCCAAGATCAGGTACAGGGGCCCGCCTCCTACGAGCAGTACTTC
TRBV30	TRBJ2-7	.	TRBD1	CAWSNRDRGYEQYF	TGTGCCTGGAGCAACCGGGACAGGGGCTACGAGCAGTACTTC
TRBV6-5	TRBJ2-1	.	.	CASSYSADFSYNEQFF	TGTGCCAGCAGTTACTCGGCAGATTTCTCCTACAATGAGCAGTTCTTC
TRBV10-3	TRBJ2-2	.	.	CAISELDSHTGELFF	TGTGCCATCAGTGAGTTGGACAGTCACACCGGGGAGCTGTTTTTT
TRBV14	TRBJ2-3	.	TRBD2	CASSARLAGGPSVTDTQYF	TGTGCCAGCAGCGCCCGACTAGCGGGAGGGCCATCAGTCACAGATACGCAGTATTTT
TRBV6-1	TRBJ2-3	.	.	CASSGGTARTDTQYF	TGTGCCAGCAGTGGCGGGACCGCGCGCACAGATACGCAGTATTTT
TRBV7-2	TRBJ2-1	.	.	CASSHDMGEQFF	TGTGCCAGCAGCCATGACATGGGTGAGCAGTTCTTC
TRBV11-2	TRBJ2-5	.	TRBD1	CASSSGQGLYQETQYF	TGTGCCAGCAGCTCGGGACAGGGGCTATACCAAGAGACCCAGTACTTC
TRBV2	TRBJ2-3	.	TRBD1	CASRRGQGTSTDTQYF	TGTGCCAGCAGAAGGGGACAGGGGACTAGCACAGATACGCAGTATTTT
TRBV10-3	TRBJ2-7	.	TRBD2	CAISVWGQLAGGDEQYF	TGTGCCATCAGTGTATGGGGGCAACTAGCGGGAGGGGACGAGCAGTACTTC
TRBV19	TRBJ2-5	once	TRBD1	CASSPGQGQETQYF	TGTGCCAGTAGCCCGGGACAGGGGCAAGAGACCCAGTACTTC
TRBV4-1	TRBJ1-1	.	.	CASSHNRRGVGTEAFF	TGCGCCAGCAGCCATAACCGCAGGGGTGTTGGCACTGAAGCTTTCTTT